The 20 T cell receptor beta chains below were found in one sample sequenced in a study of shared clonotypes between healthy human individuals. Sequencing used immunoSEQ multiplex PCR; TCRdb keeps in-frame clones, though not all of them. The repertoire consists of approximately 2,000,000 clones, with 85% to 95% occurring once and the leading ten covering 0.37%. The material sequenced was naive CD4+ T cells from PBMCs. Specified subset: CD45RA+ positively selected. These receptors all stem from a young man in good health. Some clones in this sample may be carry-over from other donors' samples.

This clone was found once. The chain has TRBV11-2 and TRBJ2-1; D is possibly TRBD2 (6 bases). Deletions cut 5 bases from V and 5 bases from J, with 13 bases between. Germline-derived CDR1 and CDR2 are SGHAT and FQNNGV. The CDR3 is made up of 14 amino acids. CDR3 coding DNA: TGTGCCAGCAGCCAAGGGCCGGGAGACAATGAGCAGTTCTTC. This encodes CASSQGPGDNEQFF.

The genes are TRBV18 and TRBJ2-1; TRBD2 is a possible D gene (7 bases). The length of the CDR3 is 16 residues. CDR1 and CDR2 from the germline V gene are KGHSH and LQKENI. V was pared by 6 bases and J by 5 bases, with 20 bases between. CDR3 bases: TGTGCCAGCTCCTCCCTTGCCAGCGGGACAAACAATGAGCAGTTCTTC. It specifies CASSSLASGTNNEQFF. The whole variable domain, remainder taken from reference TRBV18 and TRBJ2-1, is NAGVMQNPRHLVRRRGQEARLRCSPMKGHSHVYWYRQLPEEGLKFMVYLQKENIIDESGMPKERFSAEFPKEGPSILRIQQVVRGDSAAYFCASSSLASGTNNEQFFGPGTRLTVL.

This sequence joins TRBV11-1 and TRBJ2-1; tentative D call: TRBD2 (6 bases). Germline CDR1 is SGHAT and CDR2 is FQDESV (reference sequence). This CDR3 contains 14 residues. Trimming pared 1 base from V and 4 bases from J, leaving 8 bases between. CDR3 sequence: CASSLGEVYNEQFF. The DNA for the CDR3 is TGTGCCAGCAGCTTAGGGGAGGTATACAATGAGCAGTTCTTC.

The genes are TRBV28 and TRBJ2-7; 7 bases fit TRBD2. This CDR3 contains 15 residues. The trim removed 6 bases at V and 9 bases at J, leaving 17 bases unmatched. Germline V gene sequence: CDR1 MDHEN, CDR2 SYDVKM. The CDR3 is CASSARSAGAEVQYF. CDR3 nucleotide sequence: TGTGCCAGCAGCGCCCGAAGCGCGGGAGCGGAGGTGCAGTACTTC.

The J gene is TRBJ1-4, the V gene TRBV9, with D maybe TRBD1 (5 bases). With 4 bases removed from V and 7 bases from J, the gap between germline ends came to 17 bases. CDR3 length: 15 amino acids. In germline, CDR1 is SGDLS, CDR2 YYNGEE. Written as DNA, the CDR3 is TGTGCCAGCAGCCCACGGGACTCTTATAGTGAAAAACTGTTTTTT. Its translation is CASSPRDSYSEKLFF.

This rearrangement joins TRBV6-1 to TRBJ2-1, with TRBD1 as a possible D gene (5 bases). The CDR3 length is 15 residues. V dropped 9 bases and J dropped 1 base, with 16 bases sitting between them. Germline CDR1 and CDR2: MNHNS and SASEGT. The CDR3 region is CASQPPGFSYNEQFF. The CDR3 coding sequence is TGTGCCAGTCAGCCCCCAGGGTTTTCCTACAATGAGCAGTTCTTC.

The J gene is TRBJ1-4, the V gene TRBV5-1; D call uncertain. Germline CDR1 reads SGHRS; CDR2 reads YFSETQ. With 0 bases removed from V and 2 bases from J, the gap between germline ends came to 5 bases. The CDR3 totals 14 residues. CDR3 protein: CASSLVGTNEKLFF. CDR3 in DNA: TGCGCCAGCAGCTTGGTCGGGACTAATGAAAAACTGTTTTTT.

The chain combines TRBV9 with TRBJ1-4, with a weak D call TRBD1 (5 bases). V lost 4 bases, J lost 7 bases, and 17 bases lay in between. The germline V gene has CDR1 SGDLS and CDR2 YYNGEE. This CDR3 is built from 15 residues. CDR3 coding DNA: TGTGCCAGCAGCAGACCAGGGTCGGGTTCTGAAAAACTGTTTTTT. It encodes CASSRPGSGSEKLFF.

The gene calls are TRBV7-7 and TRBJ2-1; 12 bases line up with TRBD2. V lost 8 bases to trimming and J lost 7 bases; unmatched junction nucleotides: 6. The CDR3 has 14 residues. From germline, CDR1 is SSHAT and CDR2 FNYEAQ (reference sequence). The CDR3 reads CASGTSGRNNEQFF. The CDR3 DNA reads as TGTGCCAGCGGCACTAGCGGGAGGAATAATGAGCAGTTCTTC.

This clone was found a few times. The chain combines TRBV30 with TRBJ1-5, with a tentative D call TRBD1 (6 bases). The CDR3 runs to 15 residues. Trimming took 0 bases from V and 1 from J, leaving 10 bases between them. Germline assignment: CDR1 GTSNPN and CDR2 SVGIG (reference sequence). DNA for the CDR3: TGTGCCTGGAGTGTCGGGCAGGGGAGCAATCAGCCCCAGCATTTT. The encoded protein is CAWSVGQGSNQPQHF.

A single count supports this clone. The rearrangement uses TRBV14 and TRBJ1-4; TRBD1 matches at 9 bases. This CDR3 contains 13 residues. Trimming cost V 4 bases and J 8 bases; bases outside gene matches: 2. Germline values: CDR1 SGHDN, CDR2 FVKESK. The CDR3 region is CASSRDRVEKLFF. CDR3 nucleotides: TGTGCCAGCAGCCGGGACAGGGTCGAAAAACTGTTTTTT.

CDR3 loop: CASSDSKAQSGNEQFF. The CDR3 region has the DNA TGTGCCAGCAGTGACTCGAAGGCCCAATCAGGCAATGAGCAGTTCTTC. The V gene is TRBV6-4, the J gene TRBJ2-1, with D hard to call. V was shortened by 0 bases and J by 6 bases, with 15 bases between the two germline ends. The CDR3 is made up of 16 amino acids. CDR1 is MRHNA, CDR2 SNTAGT, per germline.

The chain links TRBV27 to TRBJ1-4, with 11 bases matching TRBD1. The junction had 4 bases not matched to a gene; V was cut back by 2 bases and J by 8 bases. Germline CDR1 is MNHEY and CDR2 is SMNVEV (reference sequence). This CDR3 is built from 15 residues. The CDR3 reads CASSLTGTGGEKLFF. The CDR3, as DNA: TGTGCCAGCAGTTTAACCGGGACAGGGGGGGAAAAACTGTTTTTT.

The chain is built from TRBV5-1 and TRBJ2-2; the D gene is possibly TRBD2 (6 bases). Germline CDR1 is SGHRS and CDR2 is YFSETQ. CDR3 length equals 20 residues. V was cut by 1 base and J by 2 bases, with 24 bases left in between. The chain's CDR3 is CASSLYGGRISGLNTGELFF. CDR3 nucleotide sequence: TGCGCCAGCAGCTTGTACGGGGGACGGATATCCGGCCTTAACACCGGGGAGCTGTTTTTT.

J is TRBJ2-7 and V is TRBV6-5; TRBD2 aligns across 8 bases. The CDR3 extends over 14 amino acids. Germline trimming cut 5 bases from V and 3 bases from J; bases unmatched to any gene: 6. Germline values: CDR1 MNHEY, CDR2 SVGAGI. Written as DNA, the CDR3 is TGTGCCAGCAGTCGCGCGGGACTAGGCTACGAGCAGTACTTC. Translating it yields CASSRAGLGYEQYF.

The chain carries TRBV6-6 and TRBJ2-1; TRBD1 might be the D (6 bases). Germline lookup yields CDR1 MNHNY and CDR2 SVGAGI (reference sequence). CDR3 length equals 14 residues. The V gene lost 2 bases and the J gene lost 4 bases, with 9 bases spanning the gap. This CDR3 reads CASSYTGQYNEQFF. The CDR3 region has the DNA TGTGCCAGCAGTTACACTGGACAGTACAATGAGCAGTTCTTC.

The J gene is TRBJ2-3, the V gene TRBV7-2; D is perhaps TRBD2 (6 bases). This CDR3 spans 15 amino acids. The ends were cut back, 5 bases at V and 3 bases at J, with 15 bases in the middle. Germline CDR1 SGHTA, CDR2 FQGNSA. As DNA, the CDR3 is TGTGCCAGCAGCCGTCGGGCGGGAAGGACAGATACGCAGTATTTT. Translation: CASSRRAGRTDTQYF.

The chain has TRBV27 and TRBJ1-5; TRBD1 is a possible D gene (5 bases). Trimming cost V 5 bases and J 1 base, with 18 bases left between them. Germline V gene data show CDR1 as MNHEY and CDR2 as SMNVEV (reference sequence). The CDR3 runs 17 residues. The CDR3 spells CASSPGPWMKSNQPQHF. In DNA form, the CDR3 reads TGTGCCAGCAGTCCGGGACCCTGGATGAAGAGCAATCAGCCCCAGCATTTT.

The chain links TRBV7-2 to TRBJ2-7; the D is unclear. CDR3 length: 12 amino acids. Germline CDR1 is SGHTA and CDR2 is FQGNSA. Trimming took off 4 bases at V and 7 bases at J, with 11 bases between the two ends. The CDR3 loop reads CASSYQTREQYF. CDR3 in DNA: TGTGCCAGCAGCTACCAGACTCGGGAGCAGTACTTC.

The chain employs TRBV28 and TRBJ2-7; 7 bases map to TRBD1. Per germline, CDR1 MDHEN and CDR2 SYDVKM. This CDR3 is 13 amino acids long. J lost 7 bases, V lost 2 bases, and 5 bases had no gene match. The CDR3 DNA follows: TGTGCCAGCAGTTTAATCACAGGGGATGAGCAGTACTTC. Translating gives CASSLITGDEQYF.